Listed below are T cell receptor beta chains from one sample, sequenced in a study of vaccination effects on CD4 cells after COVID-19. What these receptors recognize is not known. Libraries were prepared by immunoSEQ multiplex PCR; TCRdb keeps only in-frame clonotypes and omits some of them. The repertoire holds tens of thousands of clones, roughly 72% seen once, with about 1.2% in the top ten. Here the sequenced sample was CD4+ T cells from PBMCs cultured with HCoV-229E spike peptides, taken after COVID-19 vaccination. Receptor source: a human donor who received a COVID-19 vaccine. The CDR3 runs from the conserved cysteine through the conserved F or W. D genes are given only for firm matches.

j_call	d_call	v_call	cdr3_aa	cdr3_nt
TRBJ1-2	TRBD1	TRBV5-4	CASSSGQGPNINYGYTF	TGTGCCAGCAGCTCTGGACAGGGCCCGAATATTAACTATGGCTACACCTTC
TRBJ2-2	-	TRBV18	CASSPRADTGELFF	TGTGCCAGCTCACCCCGAGCGGACACCGGGGAGCTGTTTTTT
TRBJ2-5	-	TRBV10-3	CAIKTGQGQETQYF	TGTGCCATCAAAACCGGGCAGGGGCAAGAGACCCAGTACTTC
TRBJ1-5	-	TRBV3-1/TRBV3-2	CASSQDRGQPQHF	TGTGCCAGCAGCCAAGATCGGGGACAGCCCCAGCATTTT
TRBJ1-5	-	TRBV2	CASSGTSGSNQPQHF	TGTGCCAGCAGCGGGACCTCGGGGAGCAATCAGCCCCAGCATTTT
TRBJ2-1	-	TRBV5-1	CASSSLALTSYNEQFF	TGCGCCAGCAGCTCCTTAGCGCTGACCTCCTACAATGAGCAGTTCTTC
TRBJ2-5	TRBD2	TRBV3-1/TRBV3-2	CASSQLLAGTQETQYF	TGTGCCAGCAGCCAACTACTAGCGGGGACCCAAGAGACCCAGTACTTC
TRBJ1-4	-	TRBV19	CASTQEINEKLFF	TGTGCCAGCACACAGGAAATTAATGAAAAACTGTTTTTT
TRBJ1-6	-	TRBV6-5	CASRSGTGNSPLHF	TGTGCCAGCAGGTCCGGGACTGGAAATTCACCCCTCCACTTT
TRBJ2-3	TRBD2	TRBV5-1	CASSSYSSGGAGTQYF	TGCGCCAGCAGCTCCTACTCAAGCGGGGGGGCCGGTACGCAGTATTTT